This TCR beta chain was identified during a study of human T cells and chemical hapten exposure. The germline V gene encodes CDR1 SGHRS and CDR2 YFSETQ. Trimming at V came to 4 bases and at J to 5 bases, leaving 6 bases not matched to a gene. CDR3 length equals 14 residues. Time point of the sample: patch test 3, about 24 weeks after DPC sensitization. Documented treatment: therapeutic diphenylcyclopropenone sensitization with weekly scalp DPC. TCRdb passed the RACE reads through MiXCR, listing each CDR3 protein once. The sample has 150,000 to 200,000 distinct CDR3 sequences, about 25% seen once. This clonotype was seen a single time.

The sequenced sample was whole blood, obtained in connection with sensitization to the hapten diphenylcyclopropenone (DPC). This receptor was taken from a woman aged 40 to 50 with alopecia areata. Some clones in this sample may be carry-over from other donors' samples. The gene calls are TRBV5-1 and TRBJ2-3; 8 nucleotides agree with TRBD1. This CDR3 is CASSLMTGEDTQYF. The CDR3 DNA reads TGCGCCAGCAGCCTCATGACAGGGGAAGATACGCAGTATTTT.